This TCR beta chain emerged from a study of T cell repertoires in cytomegalovirus infection. Background on the study: CMV infection together with matching HLA type was indicated by public TCR beta signatures.

V dropped 1 base and J dropped 8 bases, with 18 bases sitting between them. The CDR3 length is 16 residues. Per germline, CDR1 SGHKS and CDR2 YYEKEE (reference sequence). This clonotype was recorded many times. Its specificity is unknown. Notes on the study in general: Using cumulative public TCR beta family frequency, the authors identified those who carried CMV together with the relevant HLA. HLA-C-restricted CMV clonotypes gave the most frequent clonotype in two of eight donors.

TCRdb analysed the reads with MiXCR anew, one entry per CDR3 protein. The sample consists of 490,000 or so distinct CDR3 sequences, 11% of them appearing once. The V call is TRBV5-5, the J call TRBJ1-4, with a weak D call TRBD1 (6 bases). The sequencing sample was made of PBMCs. This sequence originates from a human donor in good health (CMV status not recorded). Some clones in this sample may be carry-over from other donors' samples. In DNA form, the CDR3 reads TGTGCCAGCAGCTTGTTGGGCGCCAGGGGAGCCGAAAAACTGTTTTTT. Protein sequence: CASSLLGARGAEKLFF.